The 7 T cell receptor beta chains listed next were all sequenced from one sample in a study of blood T cell repertoires in COVID-19. Method: immunoSEQ multiplex PCR; TCRdb's copy keeps in-frame clones and lacks some. The sample records about 220,000 clones, 88% being singletons. Sequences were obtained from PBMCs or T cells enriched from blood (not recorded which). These receptors all come from a woman under 40 who had recovered from COVID-19.

The CDR3, as DNA: TGCGCCAGCAGCCAAGATCAGGGCTTTGGCACTGAAGCTTTCTTT. As protein: CASSQDQGFGTEAFF. This chain uses TRBV4-1 with TRBJ1-1, with D perhaps matching TRBD1 (5 bases). Germline values: CDR1 MGHRA, CDR2 YSYEKL. The CDR3 contains 15 residues. The germline V and J ends were trimmed by 0 bases and 4 bases, with 12 bases remaining between them.

The chain has TRBV5-1 and TRBJ1-1; 9 bases agree with TRBD1. This CDR3 has 15 amino acids. The J segment lost 1 base and the V segment lost 4 bases, leaving 5 bases of the junction unmatched. Germline CDR1 SGHRS, CDR2 YFSETQ. This chain's CDR3 is CASSLQGAQNTEAFF. The CDR3 region has the DNA TGCGCCAGCAGCCTACAGGGGGCTCAGAACACTGAAGCTTTCTTT. Complete variable domain (other parts from reference TRBV5-1 and TRBJ1-1): KAGVTQTPRYLIKTRGQQVTLSCSPISGHRSVSWYQQTPGQGLQFLFEYFSETQRNKGNFPGRFSGRQFSNSRSEMNVSTLELGDSALYLCASSLQGAQNTEAFFGQGTRLTVV.

The CDR3 region is CASSRRVGDPYGYTF. The DNA for the CDR3 is TGTGCCAGCAGTCGTCGGGTGGGAGATCCCTATGGCTACACCTTC. The chain carries TRBV6-2 or TRBV6-3 and TRBJ1-2, with unresolved D. V was clipped by 5 bases and J by 4 bases, with 17 bases between them. The CDR3 consists of 15 residues. The germline gives CDR1 MNHEY, CDR2 SVGEGT.

This chain uses TRBV27 with TRBJ1-2; 7 bases agree with TRBD1. The ends lost 6 bases at V and 4 bases at J; junction bases unmatched: 11. There are 15 residues in the CDR3. Per the germline V gene, CDR1 is MNHEY and CDR2 is SMNVEV (reference sequence). The CDR3 is CASSQGGLEVYGYTF. The CDR3 DNA is TGTGCCAGCAGCCAAGGGGGCCTTGAAGTCTATGGCTACACCTTC.

This sequence joins TRBV7-9 and TRBJ2-7; 9 positions agree with TRBD2. CDR3 length: 14 residues. Germline V gives CDR1 SEHNR, CDR2 FQNEAQ (reference sequence). Unmatched junction bases numbered 4, after V lost 5 bases and J lost 2 bases. In DNA form, the CDR3 reads TGTGCCAGCAGCATGACTAGCGGCACCTACGAGCAGTACTTC. Translating it yields CASSMTSGTYEQYF.

The gene calls are TRBV15 and TRBJ1-4; D may be TRBD1 (5 bases). CDR3 length: 15 amino acids. V lost 0 bases to trimming and J lost 8 bases, with 13 bases between them. Germline-derived CDR1 and CDR2 are LNHNV and YYDKDF (reference sequence). CDR3 sequence: CATSRDAQGGEKLFF. CDR3 DNA sequence: TGTGCCACCAGCAGAGATGCCCAGGGTGGGGAAAAACTGTTTTTT. The full variable domain, rest sourced from reference TRBV15 and TRBJ1-4, is DAMVIQNPRYQVTQFGKPVTLSCSQTLNHNVMYWYQQKSSQAPKLLFHYYDKDFNNEADTPDNFQSRRPNTSFCFLDIRSPGLGDTAMYLCATSRDAQGGEKLFFGSGTQLSVL.

The V and J genes are TRBV29-1 and TRBJ1-2; possibly TRBD1 for D (6 bases). Trimming took off 0 bases at V and 6 bases at J, with 8 bases between the two ends. From germline, CDR1 is SQVTM and CDR2 ANQGSEA. The CDR3 sequence is 12 residues long. DNA of the CDR3: TGCAGCGTTGAAGATCCAGGGGATGGCTACACCTTC. It encodes CSVEDPGDGYTF.